The source of this T cell receptor beta chain is a study of PD-L1 blockade in urothelial cancer. As for the study in general: Males with bladder-origin urothelial cancer made up about nine tenths of the roughly 29 patients. It was at 3 weeks (second dose) and 6 weeks after treatment start that blood was analyzed. Patients had been given 0 to 3 earlier chemotherapy regimens.

Worth noting for this clone: The same CDR3 also results from other DNA sequences found in this sample.

As to time point: pretreatment peripheral blood. Assay used: immunoSEQ multiplex PCR; TCRdb lists only in-frame clones, some missing. Among more than 45,000 clones listed, approximately 78% were seen once. CDR3 length equals 11 residues. The V end lost 3 bases, the J end lost 2 bases, and 2 bases lay between the germline ends. Germline V gene data show CDR1 as DFQATT and CDR2 as SNEGSKA (reference sequence). The chain links TRBV20-1 to TRBJ1-3; D is uncertain. The input for sequencing was PBMCs, taken around atezolizumab (anti-PD-L1) treatment. The clonotype was recovered from a man in his fifties or sixties with urothelial cancer. CDR3 sequence (DNA): TGCAGTGCTAGCGCTGGAAACACCATATATTTT. Its translation: CSASAGNTIYF.